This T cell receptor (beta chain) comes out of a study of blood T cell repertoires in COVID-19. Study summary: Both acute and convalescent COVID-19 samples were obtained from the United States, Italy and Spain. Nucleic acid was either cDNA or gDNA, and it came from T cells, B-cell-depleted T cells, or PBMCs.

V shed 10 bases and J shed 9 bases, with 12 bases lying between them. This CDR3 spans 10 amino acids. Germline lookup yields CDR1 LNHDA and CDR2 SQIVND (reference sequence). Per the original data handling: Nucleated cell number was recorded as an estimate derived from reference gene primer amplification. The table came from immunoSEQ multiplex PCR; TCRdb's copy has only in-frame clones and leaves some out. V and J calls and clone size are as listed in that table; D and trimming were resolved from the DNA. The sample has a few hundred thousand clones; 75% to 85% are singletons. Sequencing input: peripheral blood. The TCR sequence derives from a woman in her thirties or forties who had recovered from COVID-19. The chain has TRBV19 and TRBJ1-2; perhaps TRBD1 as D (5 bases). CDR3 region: CATGEKSYTF. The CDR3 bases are TGTGCCACGGGGGAAAAGAGCTACACCTTC.